A selection of T cell receptor beta chains follows, all from one sample in a study of CD4 T cells in lung cancer. Clones were read by immunoSEQ multiplex PCR, and TCRdb kept only the in-frame ones, dropping some. The sample shows roughly 5,200 clones, about 67% of them seen only once. The sequenced sample was lung tumor tissue. These receptors were taken from a man aged 55 to 70 with non-small cell lung cancer. The CDR3 runs from the conserved cysteine through the conserved F or W. Fields, in order: clone size, V gene, J gene, D gene, CDR3 DNA, CDR3 protein. D genes are given only for firm matches. Expanded clones get a size class; other rows say once, few or many, or leave the size out.

few,TRBV10-2,TRBJ1-1,-,TGCGCCAGCAGCTGGACAAGTAGCACTGAAGCTTTCTTT,CASSWTSSTEAFF
once,TRBV29-1,TRBJ2-1,-,TGCAGCGTTGTAGTCTTTCCCTCCTACAATGAGCAGTTCTTC,CSVVVFPSYNEQFF
few,TRBV19,TRBJ1-1,-,TGTGCCAGTAGATACGGGAACACTGAAGCTTTCTTT,CASRYGNTEAFF
-,TRBV11-1,TRBJ2-4,-,TGTGCCAGCAGCCCAGGGAGCGGGTCCCAAAACATTCAGTACTTC,CASSPGSGSQNIQYF
-,TRBV10-1,TRBJ2-4,TRBD2,TGCGCCAGCAGTGAGTCTAGCGGGAGAGCCAAAAACATTCAGTACTTC,CASSESSGRAKNIQYF
-,TRBV19,TRBJ2-6,-,TGTGCCAGTAGTACCCCCGGACTACTGACTTTC,CASSTPGLLTF
-,TRBV21-1,TRBJ2-3,-,TGTGCCAGCATGCAGACTAGCGGATTCACAGATACGCAGTATTTT,CASMQTSGFTDTQYF
-,TRBV27,TRBJ1-5,-,TGTGCCAGCAGTCTAACCTCTCGACAGGCGTATAGCAATCAGCCCCAGCATTTT,CASSLTSRQAYSNQPQHF
-,TRBV7-9,TRBJ2-1,-,TGTGCCAGCGGACTACCGGGGTTTGGTAATGAGCAGTTCTTC,CASGLPGFGNEQFF
-,TRBV28,TRBJ2-3,TRBD2,TGTGCCAGCAGTTTATTAGGGAGGGTCGAGGGAACAGATACGCAGTATTTT,CASSLLGRVEGTDTQYF
-,TRBV5-1,TRBJ1-1,TRBD1,TGCGCCAGCAGCTCTACCACAGGGGTGAACACTGAAGCTTTCTTT,CASSSTTGVNTEAFF
once,TRBV14,TRBJ1-1,-,TGTGCCAGCAGCCCCCAATTGAACACTGAAGCTTTCTTT,CASSPQLNTEAFF
-,TRBV11-2,TRBJ1-2,-,TGTGCCAGCAGCTTCGTACAGGGTTCTCATGGCTACACCTTC,CASSFVQGSHGYTF
-,TRBV7-3,TRBJ2-1,-,TGTGCCAGCGGGTTAGCGGTAGGTGAGCAGTTCTTC,CASGLAVGEQFF
-,TRBV7-9,TRBJ2-5,-,TGTGCCAGCAGCTTGTCTTTTGAGACCCAGTACTTC,CASSLSFETQYF
-,TRBV27,TRBJ1-2,-,TGTGCCAGCAGTTTAAACCGGGACATAGCTGGCTACACCTTC,CASSLNRDIAGYTF
-,TRBV6-6,TRBJ2-7,-,TGTGCCAGCAGTTACGGTGTAACGGGCTCCTACGAGCAGTACTTC,CASSYGVTGSYEQYF
-,TRBV5-6,TRBJ2-3,TRBD2,TGTGCCAGCAGCTCCACCGGGACTACACGCACAGATACGCAGTATTTT,CASSSTGTTRTDTQYF
few,TRBV6-5,TRBJ1-5,-,TGTGCCAGCAGTGTGGGGGCAAATCAGCCCCAGCATTTT,CASSVGANQPQHF
-,TRBV5-1,TRBJ2-7,TRBD1,TGCGCCAGCAGCTTGGATGGGACAGACTACTACGAGCAGTACTTC,CASSLDGTDYYEQYF
-,TRBV14,TRBJ2-3,-,TGTGCCAGCAGCCTGAGACTAATAGGGACAACTTTTCCAGATACGCAGTATTTT,CASSLRLIGTTFPDTQYF
-,TRBV19,TRBJ1-2,TRBD1,TGTGCCAGTAGTAAACCCGGACAGGGCTGGGGCTACACCTTC,CASSKPGQGWGYTF